The rows below give T cell receptor beta chains drawn from one sample of a study of cytomegalovirus exposure and HLA in healthy donors. TCRdb's copy holds only in-frame clones and misses some; the assay was immunoSEQ multiplex PCR. Among roughly 130,000 clones listed, more than 60% were seen once. Sequencing was carried out using PBMCs. These receptors all come from a woman in her forties in good health and CMV-seropositive. The CDR3 runs from the conserved cysteine through the conserved F or W. The D gene is left open where the match is weak. Clone size is given for some rows only: seen once, a few or many times, or a class if the clone is expanded.

v_gene: TRBV6-1
j_gene: TRBJ1-2
abundance: -
d_gene: TRBD1
CDR3aa: CASSEAMGQGRYGYTF
CDR3nt: TGTGCCAGCAGTGAAGCCATGGGACAGGGCAGGTATGGCTACACCTTC

v_gene: TRBV7-9
j_gene: TRBJ2-5
abundance: -
d_gene: TRBD2
CDR3aa: CASSPLAGGQKTQYF
CDR3nt: TGTGCCAGCAGCCCACTAGCGGGAGGGCAAAAGACCCAGTACTTC

v_gene: TRBV29-1
j_gene: TRBJ1-5
abundance: -
d_gene: TRBD1
CDR3aa: CSGITGGSQPQHF
CDR3nt: TGCAGCGGGATTACAGGGGGAAGTCAGCCCCAGCATTTT

v_gene: TRBV5-1
j_gene: TRBJ1-2
abundance: -
d_gene: -
CDR3aa: CASSLEGGVYGYTF
CDR3nt: TGCGCCAGCAGCTTGGAAGGGGGGGTCTATGGCTACACCTTC

v_gene: TRBV5-6
j_gene: TRBJ2-1
abundance: -
d_gene: TRBD2
CDR3aa: CASSSGDGGRPYNEQFF
CDR3nt: TGTGCCAGCAGCTCTGGGGACGGCGGGAGACCCTACAATGAGCAGTTCTTC

v_gene: TRBV6-4
j_gene: TRBJ2-3
abundance: few
d_gene: -
CDR3aa: CASSDSTSTDTQYF
CDR3nt: TGTGCCAGCAGTGACTCGACTAGTACAGATACGCAGTATTTT

v_gene: TRBV2
j_gene: TRBJ2-3
abundance: -
d_gene: -
CDR3aa: CASSAVRTDTQYF
CDR3nt: TGTGCCAGCAGTGCCGTTCGCACAGATACGCAGTATTTT

v_gene: TRBV5-4
j_gene: TRBJ1-1
abundance: once
d_gene: -
CDR3aa: CASSLAGGGLDAFF
CDR3nt: TGTGCCAGCAGCTTGGCTGGCGGGGGGTTAGACGCTTTCTTT

v_gene: TRBV5-1
j_gene: TRBJ1-3
abundance: -
d_gene: -
CDR3aa: CASSLSGFSGNTIYF
CDR3nt: TGCGCCAGCAGCTTATCAGGGTTTTCTGGAAACACCATATATTTT

v_gene: TRBV7-9
j_gene: TRBJ1-1
abundance: -
d_gene: TRBD1
CDR3aa: CASSLVRDRLNTEAFF
CDR3nt: TGTGCCAGCAGCTTAGTCAGGGACAGATTGAACACTGAAGCTTTCTTT

v_gene: TRBV6-5
j_gene: TRBJ1-1
abundance: -
d_gene: -
CDR3aa: CASSYPTTGEAFF
CDR3nt: TGTGCCAGCAGTTACCCCACCACAGGGGAAGCTTTCTTT

v_gene: TRBV5-1
j_gene: TRBJ1-5
abundance: -
d_gene: -
CDR3aa: CASSLGPTAGQPQHF
CDR3nt: TGCGCCAGCAGCCTGGGCCCCACCGCGGGGCAGCCCCAGCATTTT

v_gene: TRBV5-6
j_gene: TRBJ1-1
abundance: -
d_gene: TRBD1
CDR3aa: CASSPDRAPKGTEAFF
CDR3nt: TGTGCCAGCAGCCCCGACAGGGCCCCAAAGGGCACTGAAGCTTTCTTT

v_gene: TRBV9
j_gene: TRBJ2-3
abundance: -
d_gene: -
CDR3aa: CASSVVGQRDTQYF
CDR3nt: TGTGCCAGCAGCGTAGTTGGGCAAAGGGATACGCAGTATTTT

v_gene: TRBV30
j_gene: TRBJ2-3
abundance: -
d_gene: -
CDR3aa: CAWGQTDTQYF
CDR3nt: TGTGCCTGGGGACAGACAGATACGCAGTATTTT

v_gene: TRBV7-2
j_gene: TRBJ2-3
abundance: -
d_gene: TRBD2
CDR3aa: CASSLSGRADTQYF
CDR3nt: TGTGCCAGCAGCTTATCGGGGAGGGCAGATACGCAGTATTTT

v_gene: TRBV7-2
j_gene: TRBJ2-5
abundance: once
d_gene: TRBD2
CDR3aa: CASSLGGGTLKAQYF
CDR3nt: TGTGCCAGCAGCTTGGGGGGGGGTACCCTTAAGGCCCAGTACTTC

v_gene: TRBV7-2
j_gene: TRBJ2-7
abundance: -
d_gene: -
CDR3aa: CASSPGSSGYEQYF
CDR3nt: TGTGCCAGCAGCCCGGGGAGTAGCGGTTACGAGCAGTACTTC

v_gene: TRBV7-9
j_gene: TRBJ1-1
abundance: -
d_gene: -
CDR3aa: CASSFGGYTEAFF
CDR3nt: TGTGCCAGCAGCTTTGGAGGTTACACTGAAGCTTTCTTT

v_gene: TRBV7-2
j_gene: TRBJ2-7
abundance: -
d_gene: -
CDR3aa: CASSVQGGEQYF
CDR3nt: TGTGCCAGCAGCGTACAGGGTGGGGAGCAGTACTTC

v_gene: TRBV11-1
j_gene: TRBJ1-1
abundance: -
d_gene: -
CDR3aa: CASSLRRALEEAFF
CDR3nt: TGTGCCAGCAGCTTAAGGAGGGCCCTTGAGGAAGCTTTCTTT

v_gene: TRBV4-2
j_gene: TRBJ2-7
abundance: -
d_gene: TRBD2
CDR3aa: CASSQDTRGKYEQYF
CDR3nt: TGTGCTAGCAGCCAAGATACGCGGGGGAAATACGAGCAGTACTTC

v_gene: TRBV6-1
j_gene: TRBJ2-4
abundance: -
d_gene: TRBD1
CDR3aa: CASRGGGTGGNIQYF
CDR3nt: TGTGCCAGCAGGGGGGGAGGGACAGGGGGGAACATTCAGTACTTC

v_gene: TRBV14
j_gene: TRBJ2-4
abundance: -
d_gene: -
CDR3aa: CASSQALAKNIQYF
CDR3nt: TGTGCCAGCAGCCAAGCACTAGCCAAAAACATTCAGTACTTC

v_gene: TRBV4-3
j_gene: TRBJ1-1
abundance: few
d_gene: -
CDR3aa: CASSQQTQGRAEAFF
CDR3nt: TGCGCCAGCAGCCAACAGACTCAGGGGAGGGCTGAAGCTTTCTTT

v_gene: TRBV2
j_gene: TRBJ1-1
abundance: -
d_gene: TRBD1
CDR3aa: CASSERTGYLTEAFF
CDR3nt: TGTGCCAGCAGTGAAAGGACAGGGTATCTCACTGAAGCTTTCTTT

v_gene: TRBV19
j_gene: TRBJ2-1
abundance: once
d_gene: TRBD2
CDR3aa: CASSIDRPGGPRDEQFF
CDR3nt: TGTGCCAGTAGTATAGATCGACCGGGAGGGCCTAGAGATGAGCAGTTCTTC

v_gene: TRBV4-2
j_gene: TRBJ2-1
abundance: few
d_gene: TRBD2
CDR3aa: CASSQGGRSSYNEQFF
CDR3nt: TGTGCCAGCAGCCAAGGCGGGAGGAGCTCCTACAATGAGCAGTTCTTC

v_gene: TRBV19
j_gene: TRBJ1-5
abundance: -
d_gene: -
CDR3aa: CASSPPDSGNQPQHF
CDR3nt: TGTGCCAGTAGTCCCCCTGACAGCGGCAATCAGCCCCAGCATTTT

v_gene: TRBV2
j_gene: TRBJ2-1
abundance: -
d_gene: TRBD2
CDR3aa: CASSEYGGARNEQFF
CDR3nt: TGTGCCAGCAGTGAATACGGGGGGGCTAGGAATGAGCAGTTCTTC

v_gene: TRBV6-1
j_gene: TRBJ1-2
abundance: -
d_gene: -
CDR3aa: CASNLDLGAGGYTF
CDR3nt: TGTGCCAGCAATCTGGACCTGGGGGCGGGTGGCTACACCTTC

v_gene: TRBV7-9
j_gene: TRBJ2-7
abundance: -
d_gene: TRBD1
CDR3aa: CASSLRDRVGEQYF
CDR3nt: TGTGCCAGCAGCCTCCGGGACAGGGTTGGCGAGCAGTACTTC

v_gene: TRBV9
j_gene: TRBJ2-1
abundance: -
d_gene: TRBD1
CDR3aa: CASSVVGQGSYNEQFF
CDR3nt: TGTGCCAGCAGCGTAGTGGGACAGGGAAGCTACAATGAGCAGTTCTTC

v_gene: TRBV30
j_gene: TRBJ2-5
abundance: -
d_gene: TRBD2
CDR3aa: CAWAGVGETQYF
CDR3nt: TGTGCCTGGGCGGGGGTCGGGGAGACCCAGTACTTC

v_gene: TRBV4-1
j_gene: TRBJ1-3
abundance: -
d_gene: -
CDR3aa: CASSQDAPRAGGDTIYF
CDR3nt: TGCGCCAGCAGCCAAGACGCCCCGAGGGCGGGGGGTGACACCATATATTTT

v_gene: TRBV5-5
j_gene: TRBJ2-7
abundance: -
d_gene: -
CDR3aa: CASSYFRAQGEQYF
CDR3nt: TGTGCCAGCAGCTACTTCAGGGCGCAGGGCGAGCAGTACTTC

v_gene: TRBV4-3
j_gene: TRBJ1-1
abundance: -
d_gene: -
CDR3aa: CASSQDEGREAFF
CDR3nt: TGCGCCAGCAGCCAAGATGAAGGGAGAGAAGCTTTCTTT

v_gene: TRBV7-3
j_gene: TRBJ2-1
abundance: -
d_gene: -
CDR3aa: CASSLLKSSYNEQFF
CDR3nt: TGTGCCAGCAGCCTACTGAAGAGCTCCTACAATGAGCAGTTCTTC

v_gene: TRBV15
j_gene: TRBJ1-4
abundance: -
d_gene: -
CDR3aa: CATSRDRGGRNEKLFF
CDR3nt: TGTGCCACCAGCAGAGATCGTGGCGGGCGAAATGAAAAACTGTTTTTT

v_gene: TRBV5-1
j_gene: TRBJ1-6
abundance: -
d_gene: TRBD1
CDR3aa: CASSSAGTGTYRPDLRYNSPLHF
CDR3nt: TGCGCCAGCAGCTCTGCCGGGACAGGGACGTATCGCCCCGATCTTCGCTATAATTCACCCCTCCACTTT

v_gene: TRBV7-2
j_gene: TRBJ2-1
abundance: -
d_gene: -
CDR3aa: CASSLKTSGSSSSYNEQFF
CDR3nt: TGTGCCAGCAGCTTAAAGACCAGCGGGTCTTCTAGCTCCTACAATGAGCAGTTCTTC

v_gene: TRBV5-6
j_gene: TRBJ2-1
abundance: -
d_gene: -
CDR3aa: CASSLLLLNEQFF
CDR3nt: TGTGCCAGCAGTTTACTCCTCCTCAATGAGCAGTTCTTC

v_gene: TRBV5-6
j_gene: TRBJ1-2
abundance: -
d_gene: -
CDR3aa: CASSLAAGPNYGYTF
CDR3nt: TGTGCCAGCAGCTTGGCGGCAGGGCCCAACTATGGCTACACCTTC

v_gene: TRBV27
j_gene: TRBJ1-1
abundance: few
d_gene: TRBD1
CDR3aa: CASILTGAGTEAFF
CDR3nt: TGTGCCAGCATCCTCACAGGGGCGGGCACTGAAGCTTTCTTT

v_gene: TRBV5-1
j_gene: TRBJ1-4
abundance: -
d_gene: -
CDR3aa: CASSWGGNEKLFF
CDR3nt: TGCGCCAGCAGCTGGGGGGGTAATGAAAAACTGTTTTTT

v_gene: TRBV30
j_gene: TRBJ1-5
abundance: -
d_gene: -
CDR3aa: CASTFSGQLHSNQPQHF
CDR3nt: TGTGCCTCGACTTTTTCCGGACAGCTACATAGCAATCAGCCCCAGCATTTT